The T cell receptor beta chain under discussion was sequenced for a study of T cells after yellow fever vaccination. On the study more broadly: Fractions of limited cellularity were prepared by means of SMART-Seq v4 Ultra Low Input.

General study points: Some clonotypes, a small share, were shared between CD4 and CD8 compartments. High-abundance clonotypes from the bulk population could contaminate FACS-sorted repertoires.

This clonotype was detected ten times or more. The antigen is undetermined. For TCR, cDNA came from 5'RACE template switching, which added a universal primer site and UMIs. TCRdb reprocessed the 5' RACE reads via MiXCR and lists one record per CDR3 protein. The sample carries some 120,000 distinct CDR3 sequences, 7.4% recorded once. This CDR3 is built from 14 residues. V gave up 5 bases and J gave up 0 bases, with 6 bases separating them. Germline assignment: CDR1 SGHDT and CDR2 YYEEEE. The sample consisted of CD4+ T cells sorted from PBMCs, taken 10 days after the first yellow fever vaccination. The chain uses TRBV5-6 and TRBJ1-6; no reliable D call. The clonotype originates from a man younger than 35 who received the YFV17D yellow fever vaccine. The CDR3 sequence: CASRQSSYNSPLHF. CDR3 DNA: TGTGCCAGCAGACAGAGCTCCTATAATTCACCCCTCCACTTT.